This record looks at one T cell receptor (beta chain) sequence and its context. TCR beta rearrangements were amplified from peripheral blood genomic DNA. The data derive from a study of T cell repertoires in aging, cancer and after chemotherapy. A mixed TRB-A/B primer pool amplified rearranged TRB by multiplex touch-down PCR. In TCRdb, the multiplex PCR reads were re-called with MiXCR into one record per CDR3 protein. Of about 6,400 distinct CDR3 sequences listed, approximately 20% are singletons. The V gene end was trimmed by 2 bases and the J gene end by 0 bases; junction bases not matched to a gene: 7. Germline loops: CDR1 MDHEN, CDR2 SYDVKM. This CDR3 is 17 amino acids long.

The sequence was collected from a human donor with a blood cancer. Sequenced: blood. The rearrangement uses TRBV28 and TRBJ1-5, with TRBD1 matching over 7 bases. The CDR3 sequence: CASSLGGTVYSNQPQHF. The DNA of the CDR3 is TGTGCCAGCAGTTTAGGTGGGACAGTCTATAGCAATCAGCCCCAGCATTTT.